This T cell receptor (beta chain) comes out of a study of control samples from healthy donors and cancer patients. Sequenced by immunoSEQ multiplex PCR; TCRdb stores in-frame clones only, minus some. Of roughly 86,000 clones listed, 90% are singletons. The germline CDR1 and CDR2 sequences are MNHNS and SASEGT. This CDR3 contains 17 residues. V trimming: 4 bases; J trimming: 2 bases; junction bases outside the gene matches: 12. This TCR derives from a woman aged 18-29 years in good health. The chain uses TRBV6-1 and TRBJ1-2; 8 nucleotides align to TRBD1. The sequencing sample was made of blood. The CDR3, as DNA: TGTGCCAGCAGTGGGATTCCCGGGACAGGCCCAAACTATGGCTACACCTTC. Translating gives CASSGIPGTGPNYGYTF.